One sample yielded the 32 T cell receptor beta chains listed below, sequenced in a study of siplizumab effects on memory and regulatory T cells. Libraries were prepared by immunoSEQ multiplex PCR; TCRdb keeps only in-frame clonotypes and omits some of them. The data show tens of thousands of clones, around 96% seen once. The sample taken for sequencing was naive CD8+ T cells sorted from blood. These TCRs come from a human donor in good health.

The chain employs TRBV5-1 and TRBJ2-1; TRBD1 matches at 9 bases. The V and J ends lost 4 bases and 6 bases, in that order; junction bases with no gene match: 8. From germline, CDR1 is SGHRS and CDR2 YFSETQ. This CDR3 contains 15 residues. CDR3 sequence (DNA): TGCGCCAGCAGCCCGGAGAGGGGACAGGGCAATGAGCAGTTCTTC. Translating gives CASSPERGQGNEQFF.

The chain combines TRBV6-6 with TRBJ2-7; D may correspond to TRBD1 or TRBD2 (5 bases each). The CDR3 has 14 amino acids. The V gene lost 0 bases and the J gene lost 2 bases, with 8 bases spanning the gap. Germline V CDR1 and CDR2: MNHNY, SVGAGI (reference sequence). CDR3 sequence: CASSYSGGTYEQYF. The CDR3 nucleotides are TGTGCCAGCAGTTACTCTGGGGGAACCTACGAGCAGTACTTC.

The chain employs TRBV7-3 and TRBJ2-3; D call uncertain. The CDR3 consists of 13 residues. Germline V CDR1 and CDR2: SGHTA, FQGTGA. Trimming shortened V by 5 bases and J by 4 bases, and 10 bases separated the two germline ends. CDR3 coding DNA: TGTGCCAGCAGCGAGTCATTGTCAGATACGCAGTATTTT. It yields the protein CASSESLSDTQYF.

A single count supports this clone. J is TRBJ1-1 and V is TRBV9; a weak D match, TRBD1 (6 bases). The CDR3 has 16 residues. Between the trimmed V and J ends, which lost 2 bases and 0 bases, there was a span of 14 bases. Germline values: CDR1 SGDLS, CDR2 YYNGEE. The CDR3 DNA follows: TGTGCCAGCAGCGTCGGGACACAAGGCCTGAACACTGAAGCTTTCTTT. Its protein product is CASSVGTQGLNTEAFF.

The chain recombines TRBV5-4 with TRBJ2-1, with 7 bases lining up with TRBD1. The CDR3 consists of 17 residues. The germline CDR1 and CDR2 sequences are SGHNT and YYREEE (reference sequence). Trimming took 2 bases from V and 0 from J; bases not matched to a gene: 8. The CDR3 reads CASSFNTRQGSYNEQFF. The CDR3 DNA follows: TGTGCCAGCAGCTTTAACACTCGACAGGGCTCCTACAATGAGCAGTTCTTC.

The chain combines TRBV5-6 with TRBJ2-2; D unclear. CDR1 is SGHDT, CDR2 YYEEEE, per germline. The CDR3 spans 12 residues. Trimming pared 4 bases from V and 6 bases from J, leaving 7 bases between. CDR3 sequence reads: CASSRPSGELFF. The CDR3, as DNA: TGTGCCAGCAGCCGGCCGTCCGGGGAGCTGTTTTTT.

V gene TRBV20-1 combines with J gene TRBJ2-5, with D uncertain. Trimming took off 4 bases at V and 2 bases at J, with 2 bases between the two ends. The CDR3 is 10 residues long. Germline CDR1 and CDR2: DFQATT and SNEGSKA (reference sequence). In DNA, the CDR3 is TGCAGTGCTACTCAAGAGACCCAGTACTTC. Protein sequence: CSATQETQYF.

The chain carries TRBV6-6 and TRBJ2-1; 8 nucleotides match TRBD1. Looked up from germline, CDR1 is MNHNY and CDR2 is SVGAGI (reference sequence). This CDR3 contains 15 residues. Unmatched junction bases numbered 8, after V lost 5 bases and J lost 5 bases. CDR3 bases: TGTGCCAGCAGTACGGACAGGGATTGGGACAATGAGCAGTTCTTC. As protein: CASSTDRDWDNEQFF.

J is TRBJ2-5 and V is TRBV7-9; 10 nucleotides align to TRBD2. The end of the DNA is better explained by TRBJ2-7, so the J call may be wrong. The CDR3 sequence is 15 residues long. The germline V gene encodes CDR1 SEHNR and CDR2 FQNEAQ (reference sequence). The CDR3 sequence is CASSPTAGGPGEQYF. The CDR3 DNA follows: TGTGCCAGCAGCCCGACAGCGGGGGGGCCAGGCGAGCAGTACTTC.

This clone was seen a single time. The CDR3 coding sequence is TGTGCCACCTCAGGACAATCCTCCTGGGAGCAGTACTTC. This codes for CATSGQSSWEQYF. V is TRBV15 and J is TRBJ2-7; TRBD1 might be the D (5 bases). The CDR3 is 13 amino acids. Trimming took 8 bases from V and 7 from J, leaving 18 bases between them. Germline lookup yields CDR1 LNHNV and CDR2 YYDKDF (reference sequence).

The V call is TRBV27, the J call TRBJ1-2, with a tentative D call TRBD1 (6 bases). The CDR3 is 14 amino acids. The germline CDR1 and CDR2 sequences are MNHEY and SMNVEV (reference sequence). V was clipped by 3 bases and J by 6 bases, with 14 bases between them. The CDR3 loop is CASSFRGSSHGYTF. CDR3 bases: TGTGCCAGCAGTTTCAGGGGAAGTAGCCATGGCTACACCTTC.

The chain couples TRBV27 to TRBJ2-7, with D unclear. V lost 3 bases and J lost 3, with 9 bases in between. The CDR3 is made up of 13 amino acids. Germline-derived CDR1 and CDR2 are MNHEY and SMNVEV (reference sequence). CDR3 coding DNA: TGTGCCAGCAGTTTTACGAGTGGCTACGAGCAGTACTTC. Amino acid sequence: CASSFTSGYEQYF.

This chain links TRBV27 with TRBJ1-2, with D perhaps TRBD1 (5 bases). The CDR3 is 14 residues long. V lost 2 bases, J lost 4 bases, and 11 bases lay in between. In germline, CDR1 is MNHEY, CDR2 SMNVEV (reference sequence). The CDR3 loop reads CASSLAPGPYGYTF. In DNA, the CDR3 is TGTGCCAGCAGTTTAGCCCCGGGACCCTATGGCTACACCTTC.

The genes are TRBV19 and TRBJ2-3; D remains unclear. The CDR3 sequence is 15 residues long. V lost 0 bases to trimming and J lost 3 bases, with 10 bases between them. Germline V CDR1 and CDR2: LNHDA, SQIVND (reference sequence). CDR3 DNA sequence: TGTGCCAGTAGTATAGACTCTTACGATACAGATACGCAGTATTTT. Amino acid sequence: CASSIDSYDTDTQYF.

The chain combines TRBV5-6 with TRBJ2-7; D may be TRBD2 (6 bases). CDR1 and CDR2 from the germline V gene are SGHDT and YYEEEE. This CDR3 contains 14 residues. V dropped 4 bases and J dropped 4 bases, with 15 bases sitting between them. CDR3 in amino acids: CASSTREKPYEQYF. DNA for the CDR3: TGTGCCAGCAGCACCCGGGAGAAACCATACGAGCAGTACTTC.

The chain employs TRBV19 and TRBJ1-1; no firm D call. The CDR3 contains 13 residues. Between the trimmed V and J ends, which lost 7 bases and 0 bases, there was a span of 9 bases. Germline CDR1 LNHDA, CDR2 SQIVND (reference sequence). The CDR3 reads CASNKELNTEAFF. The CDR3, as DNA: TGTGCCAGTAATAAAGAGCTGAACACTGAAGCTTTCTTT.

The chain carries TRBV30 and TRBJ2-6; D unresolved. The length of the CDR3 is 16 residues. The germline V gene has CDR1 GTSNPN and CDR2 SVGIG (reference sequence). Trimming shortened V by 4 bases and J by 1 base, and 14 bases separated the two germline ends. CDR3: CAWKISLVSGANVLTF. CDR3 in DNA: TGTGCCTGGAAGATTAGCTTGGTTTCTGGGGCCAACGTCCTGACTTTC.

The CDR3 nucleotides are TGCGCCAGCAGCCACTCGGGTAATGAGCAGTTCTTC. Its translation is CASSHSGNEQFF. The gene calls are TRBV4-3 and TRBJ2-1; D gene uncertain. CDR1 is LGHNA and CDR2 is YSLEER in the germline V gene. V was trimmed by 3 bases and J by 7 bases, leaving 7 bases between them. CDR3 size: 12 residues.

The CDR3 bases are TGTGCCACCAGCCCGAAGAGGAGCGGCATGAACACTGAAGCTTTCTTT. Protein sequence: CATSPKRSGMNTEAFF. The rearrangement uses TRBV15 and TRBJ1-1, with D uncertain. CDR3 size: 16 residues. The V gene's germline CDR1 is LNHNV and CDR2 YYDKDF (reference sequence). The ends were cut back, 5 bases at V and 0 bases at J, with 16 bases in the middle.

The genes are TRBV19 and TRBJ2-1, with D possibly TRBD2 on 5 matching bases. The germline V gene encodes CDR1 LNHDA and CDR2 SQIVND (reference sequence). Trimming took off 3 bases at V and 6 bases at J, with 12 bases between the two ends. The CDR3 has 14 residues. CDR3 in DNA: TGTGCCAGTAGTATCCAGGCCGCGGGCAATGAGCAGTTCTTC. Translating it yields CASSIQAAGNEQFF.

J is TRBJ1-5 and V is TRBV9; TRBD1 matches 8 bases. CDR1 is SGDLS, CDR2 YYNGEE, per germline. Trimming took 1 base from V and 3 from J; bases not matched to a gene: 21. The CDR3 length is 21 residues. The CDR3 DNA follows: TGTGCCAGCAGCGTAAGACAGGGGAAGTTTCGCACGACTTATATCAATCAGCCCCAGCATTTT. It encodes CASSVRQGKFRTTYINQPQHF.

J is TRBJ2-7 and V is TRBV12-5, with 9 positions matching TRBD1. V trimming: 0 bases; J trimming: 4 bases; junction bases outside the gene matches: 4. The CDR3 sequence is 15 residues long. Germline CDR1 is LGHNT and CDR2 is FRNRAP. CDR3 in DNA: TGTGCTAGTGGTTTGGTACCTGGGACAGGGTACGAGCAGTACTTC. Amino acids: CASGLVPGTGYEQYF.

This clone was found once. CDR3 amino acids: CASSQDSAGYGYTF. DNA for the CDR3: TGCGCCAGCAGCCAAGATTCGGCAGGGTATGGCTACACCTTC. The chain combines TRBV4-3 with TRBJ1-2, with D possibly matching TRBD1 (5 bases). The V and J ends lost 0 bases and 5 bases respectively, with 10 bases between them. CDR1 and CDR2 from the germline V gene are LGHNA and YSLEER. The CDR3 sequence is 14 residues long.

This rearrangement joins TRBV11-2 to TRBJ2-2; D call uncertain. Trimming took off 4 bases at V and 3 bases at J, with 6 bases between the two ends. The germline CDR1 and CDR2 sequences are SGHAT and FQNNGV. CDR3 length equals 13 residues. DNA for the CDR3: TGTGCCAGCAGCTACTACCACACCGGGGAGCTGTTTTTT. Amino acids: CASSYYHTGELFF.

The chain combines TRBV4-1 with TRBJ2-5; 8 nucleotides line up with TRBD1. The V gene end was trimmed by 0 bases and the J gene end by 2 bases; junction bases not matched to a gene: 5. The length of the CDR3 is 16 residues. CDR1 and CDR2 (germline): MGHRA, YSYEKL. The CDR3 sequence is CASSQDGRQGQETQYF. CDR3 bases: TGCGCCAGCAGCCAAGATGGGAGACAGGGGCAAGAGACCCAGTACTTC.

V and J are TRBV19 and TRBJ2-3; D not certain. Trimming pared 2 bases from V and 5 bases from J, leaving 11 bases between. This CDR3 is 14 amino acids long. Germline-derived CDR1 and CDR2 are LNHDA and SQIVND (reference sequence). The CDR3 spells CASSIRNGEDTQYF. CDR3 bases: TGTGCCAGTAGTATAAGGAATGGTGAAGATACGCAGTATTTT.

The chain is built from TRBV14 and TRBJ1-6; D may be TRBD1 (6 bases). CDR1 SGHDN and CDR2 FVKESK come from the germline V gene. Deletions cut 0 bases from V and 3 bases from J, with 6 bases between. This CDR3 has 15 amino acids. The DNA for the CDR3 is TGTGCCAGCAGCCAAGAGGACAGCTATAATTCACCCCTCCACTTT. Protein: CASSQEDSYNSPLHF. The full variable domain, rest sourced from reference TRBV14 and TRBJ1-6, is EAGVTQFPSHSVIEKGQTVTLRCDPISGHDNLYWYRRVMGKEIKFLLHFVKESKQDESGMPNNRFLAERTGGTYSTLKVQPAELEDSGVYFCASSQEDSYNSPLHFGNGTRLTVT.

As for this clone: A read error may account for a junction end that differs from germline. The V gene is TRBV7-8, the J gene TRBJ2-1, with TRBD2 matching over 9 bases. The germline CDR1 and CDR2 sequences are SGHVS and FQNEAQ. The CDR3 is 16 amino acids. CDR3 sequence reads: CASSLEGASGANEQLF. DNA of the CDR3: TGTGCCAGCAGCTTAGAAGGGGCTAGCGGGGCCAATGAGCAGCTCTTC.

The V gene is TRBV28, the J gene TRBJ2-2; possible D gene TRBD1, 5 bases. The CDR3 contains 14 residues. Germline-derived CDR1 and CDR2 are MDHEN and SYDVKM. Trimming left V 7 bases short and J 8 bases short, with 17 bases between. The CDR3 DNA follows: TGTGCCAGCACCCCCGTGGGGCGCGGAGGGGAGCTGTTTTTT. It codes for CASTPVGRGGELFF. Full variable domain (rest looked up from reference TRBV28 and TRBJ2-2): DVKVTQSSRYLVKRTGEKVFLECVQDMDHENMFWYRQDPGLGLRLIYFSYDVKMKEKGDIPEGYSVSREKKERFSLILESASTNQTSMYLCASTPVGRGGELFFGEGSRLTVL.

V usage is TRBV19 and J usage is TRBJ1-1; D is possibly TRBD1 (5 bases). CDR1 and CDR2 from the germline V gene are LNHDA and SQIVND (reference sequence). The V end lost 5 bases, the J end lost 6 bases, and 13 bases lay between the germline ends. This CDR3 has 13 amino acids. CDR3 coding DNA: TGTGCCAGTAGTGTCGCGGGGGGGGCTGAAGCTTTCTTT. Protein product: CASSVAGGAEAFF.

The rearrangement links TRBV7-6 to TRBJ2-5; no reliable D call. The CDR3 runs to 14 residues. CDR1 and CDR2 from the germline V gene are SGHVS and FNYEAQ. V lost 5 bases, J lost 1 base, and 11 bases lay in between. CDR3 nucleotide sequence: TGTGCCAGCAGCGCTGACCCTATCCAAGAGACCCAGTACTTC. It translates to CASSADPIQETQYF.

The chain has TRBV18 and TRBJ2-5; a weak D match, TRBD1 (6 bases). Per germline, CDR1 KGHSH and CDR2 LQKENI. This CDR3 has 14 residues. Deletions cut 4 bases from V and 1 base from J, with 10 bases between. The CDR3 sequence is CASSRETGQETQYF. DNA of the CDR3: TGTGCCAGCTCACGCGAGACAGGCCAAGAGACCCAGTACTTC.